Each of the 9 T cell receptor beta chains below was sequenced from the same sample in a study of blood T cell repertoires in COVID-19. Sequenced by immunoSEQ multiplex PCR; TCRdb stores in-frame clones only, minus some. The sample includes 110,000 or so clones, 70% to 90% of them seen just once. Sequenced: peripheral blood. These receptors were obtained from a woman aged 55 to 70 with acute or convalescent COVID-19.

The chain carries TRBV28 and TRBJ1-2, with 9 bases that match TRBD1. Germline CDR1 MDHEN, CDR2 SYDVKM. V trimming: 3 bases; J trimming: 1 base; junction bases outside the gene matches: 9. The CDR3 contains 17 residues. DNA of the CDR3: TGTGCCAGCAGTTTCCCGGGGACAGGGTTCCTTAACTATGGCTACACCTTC. It translates to CASSFPGTGFLNYGYTF.

The rearrangement uses TRBV5-1 and TRBJ2-4, with a weak D call TRBD1 (6 bases). Trimming pared 2 bases from V and 4 bases from J, leaving 10 bases between. CDR1 and CDR2 (germline): SGHRS, YFSETQ. This CDR3 contains 14 residues. CDR3 coding DNA: TGCGCCAGCAGCTTAGGACAGACGAAAAACATTCAGTACTTC. Translation gives CASSLGQTKNIQYF.

The V and J genes are TRBV11-2 and TRBJ1-6; a possible D gene is TRBD1 (6 bases). Germline CDR1 SGHAT, CDR2 FQNNGV. V was trimmed by 5 bases and J by 15 bases, leaving 11 bases between them. The CDR3 contains 11 residues. CDR3 coding DNA: TGTGCCAGCAGCCCTGACAGGATCCTCCACTTT. Its translation is CASSPDRILHF.

The J gene is TRBJ1-2, the V gene TRBV18, with a possible D match to TRBD1 (5 bases). CDR1 is KGHSH, CDR2 LQKENI, per germline. This CDR3 comprises 12 residues. Trimming stripped 3 bases from V and 6 bases from J, with 8 bases between. CDR3 in amino acids: CASSPREDGYTF. The CDR3 DNA follows: TGTGCCAGCTCACCCAGGGAAGATGGCTACACCTTC.

The chain carries TRBV6-5 and TRBJ2-5; D is possibly TRBD1 (6 bases). The germline gives CDR1 MNHEY, CDR2 SVGAGI. This CDR3 has 13 residues. V was clipped by 5 bases and J by 7 bases, with 14 bases between them. The DNA for the CDR3 is TGTGCCAGCAGTACACACACAGGGACGACCCAGTACTTC. It translates to CASSTHTGTTQYF.

Only a few counts were recorded for this clone. The genes are TRBV28 and TRBJ1-1; unclear D gene. V shed 3 bases and J shed 1 base, with 6 bases lying between them. Germline values: CDR1 MDHEN, CDR2 SYDVKM. The CDR3 is 13 residues long. CDR3 region: CASSFIGNTEAFF. The CDR3 coding sequence is TGTGCCAGCAGTTTCATCGGGAACACTGAAGCTTTCTTT.

This sequence joins TRBV11-2 and TRBJ2-3; D unresolved. Germline V gives CDR1 SGHAT, CDR2 FQNNGV. The CDR3 runs to 12 residues. The V gene lost 5 bases and the J gene lost 2 bases, with 5 bases spanning the gap. The CDR3 loop reads CASSQATDTQYF. DNA of the CDR3: TGTGCCAGCAGCCAGGCCACAGATACGCAGTATTTT.

This clone was picked up one time. The chain employs TRBV6-5 and TRBJ2-5, with TRBD2 matching over 7 bases. V trimming: 5 bases; J trimming: 5 bases; junction bases outside the gene matches: 2. CDR1 and CDR2 from the germline V gene are MNHEY and SVGAGI. The CDR3 covers 12 residues. Here the CDR3 reads CASSRGGETQYF. The DNA of the CDR3 is TGTGCCAGCAGTCGGGGAGGGGAGACCCAGTACTTC.

The V gene is TRBV12-3 or TRBV12-4, the J gene TRBJ2-7; a weak D match, TRBD2 (5 bases). The CDR3 is 13 amino acids. Trimming cost V 4 bases and J 7 bases, with 14 bases left between them. CDR3 DNA: TGTGCCAGCAGTTCCAACGGGGTTTGGGAGCAGTACTTC. Translated, it gives CASSSNGVWEQYF.